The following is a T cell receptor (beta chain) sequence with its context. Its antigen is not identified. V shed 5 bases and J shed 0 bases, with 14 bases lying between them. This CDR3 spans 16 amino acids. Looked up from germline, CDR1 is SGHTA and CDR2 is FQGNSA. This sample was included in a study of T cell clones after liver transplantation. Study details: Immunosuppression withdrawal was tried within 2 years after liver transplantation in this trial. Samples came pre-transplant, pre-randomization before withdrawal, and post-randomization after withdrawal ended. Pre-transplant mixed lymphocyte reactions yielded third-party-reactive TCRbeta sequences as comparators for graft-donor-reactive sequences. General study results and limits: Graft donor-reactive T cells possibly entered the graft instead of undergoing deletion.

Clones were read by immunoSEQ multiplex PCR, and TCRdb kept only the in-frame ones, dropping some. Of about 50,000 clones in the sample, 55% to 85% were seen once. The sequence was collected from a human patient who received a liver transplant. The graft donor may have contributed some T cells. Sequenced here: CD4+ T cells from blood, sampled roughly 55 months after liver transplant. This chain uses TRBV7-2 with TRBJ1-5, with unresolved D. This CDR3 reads CASSLLVGYSNQPQHF. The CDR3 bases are TGTGCCAGCAGCCTCCTGGTCGGCTATAGCAATCAGCCCCAGCATTTT.